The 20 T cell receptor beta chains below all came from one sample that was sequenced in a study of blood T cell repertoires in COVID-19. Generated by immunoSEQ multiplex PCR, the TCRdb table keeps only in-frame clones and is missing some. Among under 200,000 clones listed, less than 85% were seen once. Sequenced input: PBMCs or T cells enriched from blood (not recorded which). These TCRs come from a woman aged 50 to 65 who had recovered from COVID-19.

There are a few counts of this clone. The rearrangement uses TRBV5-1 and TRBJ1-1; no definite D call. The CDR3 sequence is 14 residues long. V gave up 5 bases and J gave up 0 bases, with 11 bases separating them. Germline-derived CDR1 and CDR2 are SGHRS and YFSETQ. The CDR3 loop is CASRPRVMNTEAFF. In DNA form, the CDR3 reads TGCGCCAGCAGACCGCGGGTCATGAACACTGAAGCTTTCTTT.

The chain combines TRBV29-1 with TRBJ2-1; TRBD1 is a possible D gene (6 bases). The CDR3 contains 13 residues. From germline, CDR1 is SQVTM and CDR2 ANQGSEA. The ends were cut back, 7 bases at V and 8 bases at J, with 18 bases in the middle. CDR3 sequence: CSGRDTGVYEQFF. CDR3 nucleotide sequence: TGCAGCGGCCGGGACACCGGAGTCTATGAGCAGTTCTTC.

The CDR3 nucleotides are TGTGCCAGCAGCGGGACGGCGGGAGGCTCCTACAATGAGCAGTTCTTC. Translated: CASSGTAGGSYNEQFF. The V gene is TRBV5-6, the J gene TRBJ2-1; 8 bases line up with TRBD2. J lost 0 bases, V lost 4 bases, and 6 bases had no gene match. Germline loops: CDR1 SGHDT, CDR2 YYEEEE. The CDR3 has 16 amino acids. Full variable domain (rest looked up from reference TRBV5-6 and TRBJ2-1): DAGVTQSPTHLIKTRGQQVTLRCSPKSGHDTVSWYQQALGQGPQFIFQYYEEEERQRGNFPDRFSGHQFPNYSSELNVNALLLGDSALYLCASSGTAGGSYNEQFFGPGTRLTVL.

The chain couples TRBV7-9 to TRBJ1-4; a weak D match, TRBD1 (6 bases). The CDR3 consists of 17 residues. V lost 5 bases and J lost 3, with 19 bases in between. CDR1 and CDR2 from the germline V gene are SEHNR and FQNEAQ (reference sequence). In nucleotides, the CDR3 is TGTGCCAGCAGCCTAAAAGGAGGGGGGGCCGCTAATGAAAAACTGTTTTTT. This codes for CASSLKGGGAANEKLFF.

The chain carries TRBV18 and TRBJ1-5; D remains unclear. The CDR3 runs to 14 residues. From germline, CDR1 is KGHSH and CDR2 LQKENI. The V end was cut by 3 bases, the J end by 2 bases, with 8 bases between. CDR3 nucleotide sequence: TGTGCCAGCTCACCTATTCAGGGCAATCAGCCCCAGCATTTT. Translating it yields CASSPIQGNQPQHF. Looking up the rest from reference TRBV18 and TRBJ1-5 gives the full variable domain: NAGVMQNPRHLVRRRGQEARLRCSPMKGHSHVYWYRQLPEEGLKFMVYLQKENIIDESGMPKERFSAEFPKEGPSILRIQQVVRGDSAAYFCASSPIQGNQPQHFGDGTRLSIL.

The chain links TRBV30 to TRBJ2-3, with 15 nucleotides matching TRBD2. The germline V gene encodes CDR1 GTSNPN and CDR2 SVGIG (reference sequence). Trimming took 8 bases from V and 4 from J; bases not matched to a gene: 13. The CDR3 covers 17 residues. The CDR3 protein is CARRQGRTSGRADTQYF. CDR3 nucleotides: TGTGCCCGAAGACAGGGGCGGACTAGCGGGAGGGCAGATACGCAGTATTTT.

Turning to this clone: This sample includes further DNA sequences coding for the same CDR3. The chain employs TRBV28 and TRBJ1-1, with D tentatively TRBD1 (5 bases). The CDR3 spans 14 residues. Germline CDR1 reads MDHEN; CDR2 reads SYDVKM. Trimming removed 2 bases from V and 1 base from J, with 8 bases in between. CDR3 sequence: CASSLGHPNTEAFF. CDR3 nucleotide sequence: TGTGCCAGCAGTTTAGGACATCCGAACACTGAAGCTTTCTTT.

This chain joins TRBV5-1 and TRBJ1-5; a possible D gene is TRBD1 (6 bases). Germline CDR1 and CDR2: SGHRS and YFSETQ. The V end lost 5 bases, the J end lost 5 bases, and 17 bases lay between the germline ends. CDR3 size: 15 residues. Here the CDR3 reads CASSSGSGAYQPQHF. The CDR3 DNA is TGCGCCAGCAGTTCGGGGTCAGGGGCCTATCAGCCCCAGCATTTT.

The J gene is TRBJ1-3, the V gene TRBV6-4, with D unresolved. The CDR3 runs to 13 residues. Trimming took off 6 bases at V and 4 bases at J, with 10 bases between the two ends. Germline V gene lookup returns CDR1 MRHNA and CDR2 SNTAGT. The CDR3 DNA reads TGTGCCAGCAGCCCACCGGGGGGAAACACCATATATTTT. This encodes CASSPPGGNTIYF.

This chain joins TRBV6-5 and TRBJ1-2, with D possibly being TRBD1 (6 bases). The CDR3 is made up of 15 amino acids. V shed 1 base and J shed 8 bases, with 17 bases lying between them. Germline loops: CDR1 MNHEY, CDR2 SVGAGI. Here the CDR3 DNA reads TGTGCCAGCAGTTACTTTCCGGGACACCCCGGGGGCTACACCTTC. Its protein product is CASSYFPGHPGGYTF.

The CDR3 is CASFLQGPEAFF. The CDR3 DNA is TGTGCCAGTTTTCTACAGGGGCCTGAAGCTTTCTTT. The chain employs TRBV2 and TRBJ1-1; 7 bases align to TRBD1. V shed 9 bases, J shed 6 bases, and the junction held 7 bases outside the gene matches. CDR3 length equals 12 residues. Germline assignment: CDR1 SNHLY and CDR2 FYNNEI.

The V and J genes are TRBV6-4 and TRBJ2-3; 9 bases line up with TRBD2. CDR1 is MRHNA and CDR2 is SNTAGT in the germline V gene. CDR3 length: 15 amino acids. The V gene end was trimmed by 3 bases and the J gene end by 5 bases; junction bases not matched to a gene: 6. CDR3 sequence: CASSDDAGGLDTQYF. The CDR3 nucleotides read TGTGCCAGCAGTGATGATGCGGGAGGGCTAGATACGCAGTATTTT.

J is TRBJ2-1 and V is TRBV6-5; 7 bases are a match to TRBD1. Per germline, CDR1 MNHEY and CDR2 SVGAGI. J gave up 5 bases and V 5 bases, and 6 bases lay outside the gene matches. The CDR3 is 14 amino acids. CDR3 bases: TGTGCCAGCAGTAAGCCGGGACAGAACAATGAGCAGTTCTTC. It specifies CASSKPGQNNEQFF.

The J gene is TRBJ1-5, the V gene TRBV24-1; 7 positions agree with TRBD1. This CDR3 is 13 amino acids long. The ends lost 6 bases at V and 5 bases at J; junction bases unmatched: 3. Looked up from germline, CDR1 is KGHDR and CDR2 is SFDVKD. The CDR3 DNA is TGTGCCACCAGTCAGGGGGAGTATCAGCCCCAGCATTTT. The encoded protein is CATSQGEYQPQHF.

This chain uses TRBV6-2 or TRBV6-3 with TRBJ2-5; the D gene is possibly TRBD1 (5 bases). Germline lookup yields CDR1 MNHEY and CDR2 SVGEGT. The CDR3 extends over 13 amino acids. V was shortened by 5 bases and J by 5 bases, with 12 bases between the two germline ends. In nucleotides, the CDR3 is TGTGCCAGCAGTACCCAGGGAAGGGAGACCCAGTACTTC. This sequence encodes CASSTQGRETQYF.

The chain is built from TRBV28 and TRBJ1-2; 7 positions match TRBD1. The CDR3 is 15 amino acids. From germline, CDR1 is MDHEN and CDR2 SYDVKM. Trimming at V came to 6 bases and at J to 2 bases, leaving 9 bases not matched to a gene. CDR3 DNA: TGTGCCAGCAGAACGACAGGGTTGGGGAACTATGGCTACACCTTC. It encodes CASRTTGLGNYGYTF.

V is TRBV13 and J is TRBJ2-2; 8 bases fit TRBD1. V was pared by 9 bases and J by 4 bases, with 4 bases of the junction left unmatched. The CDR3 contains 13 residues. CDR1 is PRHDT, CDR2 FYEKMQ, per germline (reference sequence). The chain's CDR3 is CASQGARTGELFF. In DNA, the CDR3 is TGTGCCAGTCAGGGGGCGCGCACCGGGGAGCTGTTTTTT.

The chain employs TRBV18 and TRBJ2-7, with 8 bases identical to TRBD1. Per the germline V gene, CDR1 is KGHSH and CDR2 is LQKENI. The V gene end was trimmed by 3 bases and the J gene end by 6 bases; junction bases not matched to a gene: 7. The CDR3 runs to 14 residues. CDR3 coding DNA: TGTGCCAGCTCACCCCGGGACAGGTATTTCGAGCAGTACGTC. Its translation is CASSPRDRYFEQYV.

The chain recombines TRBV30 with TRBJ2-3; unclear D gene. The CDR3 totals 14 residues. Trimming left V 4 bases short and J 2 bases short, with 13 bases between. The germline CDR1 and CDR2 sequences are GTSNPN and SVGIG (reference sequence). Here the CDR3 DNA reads TGTGCCTGGATGCCTGGGCGAAACACAGATACGCAGTATTTT. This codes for CAWMPGRNTDTQYF.

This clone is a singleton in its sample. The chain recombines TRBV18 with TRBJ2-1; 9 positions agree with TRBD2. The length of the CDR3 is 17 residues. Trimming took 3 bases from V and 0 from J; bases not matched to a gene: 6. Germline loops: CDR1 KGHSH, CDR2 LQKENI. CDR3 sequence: CASSPAGGPSSYNEQFF. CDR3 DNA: TGTGCCAGCTCACCTGCGGGGGGGCCCAGCTCCTACAATGAGCAGTTCTTC.